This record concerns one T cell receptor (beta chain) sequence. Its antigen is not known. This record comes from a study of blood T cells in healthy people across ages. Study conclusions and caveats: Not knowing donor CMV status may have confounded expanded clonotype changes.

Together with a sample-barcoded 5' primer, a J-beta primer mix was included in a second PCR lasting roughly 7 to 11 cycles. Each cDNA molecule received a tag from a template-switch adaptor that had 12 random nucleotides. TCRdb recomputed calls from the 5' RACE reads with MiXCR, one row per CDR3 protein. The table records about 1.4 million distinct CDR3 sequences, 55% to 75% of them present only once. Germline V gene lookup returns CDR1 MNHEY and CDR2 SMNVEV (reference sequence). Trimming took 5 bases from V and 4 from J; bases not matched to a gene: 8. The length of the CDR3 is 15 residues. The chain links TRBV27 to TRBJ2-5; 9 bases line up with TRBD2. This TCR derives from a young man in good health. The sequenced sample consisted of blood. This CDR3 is CASSLSGGQPETQYF. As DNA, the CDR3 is TGTGCCAGCAGTCTCAGCGGGGGGCAGCCAGAGACCCAGTACTTC.